Listed below are T cell receptor beta chains from one sample, sequenced in a study of blood T cells in healthy people across ages. From the 5' RACE reads, TCRdb called clonotypes with MiXCR, one entry per CDR3 protein. The profile shows roughly 1.5 million distinct CDR3 sequences, approximately 39% of them singletons. The specimen sequenced was blood. These TCRs come from a woman younger than 35 in good health. CDR3s include the opening cysteine and the closing phenylalanine or tryptophan. The D gene is left open where the match is weak. Only part of the rows carry a size: once, few, many, or a class if the clone is expanded.

v_call	j_call	d_call	clone_size	cdr3_nt	cdr3_aa
TRBV6-6	TRBJ2-5	NA	once	TGTGCCAGCATCCCAAGTGGGCAAGAGACCCAGTACTTC	CASIPSGQETQYF
TRBV6-5	TRBJ2-7	NA	NA	TGTGCCAGCGGGGCCAGAGCCTACAATGAGCAGTACTTC	CASGARAYNEQYF
TRBV4-1	TRBJ1-5	NA	NA	TGCGCCAGCAGCCCCAAGATCACAGCCCAGGCGCCCCAGCATTTT	CASSPKITAQAPQHF
TRBV20-1	TRBJ1-2	NA	NA	TGCAGTGCTAGAGATGGGACGCCGGGCTATGGCTACACCTTC	CSARDGTPGYGYTF
TRBV4-3	TRBJ2-3	TRBD2	NA	TGCGCCAGCAGCCCGCGCGACGGGAGGGCTCCAGATACGCAGTATTTT	CASSPRDGRAPDTQYF
TRBV25-1	TRBJ2-1	TRBD2	many	TGTGCCAGCAGTGCCCCGGGGAGCGGGAGGCTAGGCAATGAGCAGTTCTTC	CASSAPGSGRLGNEQFF
TRBV9	TRBJ2-7	TRBD2	NA	TGTGCCAGCAGCGTGGGGCCGGGACTAGCGGGATCCTCCCCCTACGAGCAGTACTTC	CASSVGPGLAGSSPYEQYF
TRBV25-1	TRBJ2-7	TRBD1	NA	TGTGCCGCGACAGGGTTCCACGAGCAGTACTTC	CAATGFHEQYF
TRBV5-1	TRBJ1-2	NA	NA	TGCGCCAGCAGCGCCTCTGCAGAGGGCTACACCTTC	CASSASAEGYTF
TRBV11-2	TRBJ2-3	NA	many	TGTGCCAGCAGCAGCCGGGGAAGGAGCACAGATACGCAGTATTTT	CASSSRGRSTDTQYF
TRBV12-3/TRBV12-4	TRBJ2-7	NA	NA	TGTGCCAGCAGTTTAATGTCGTCAAGCTCCTACGAGCAGTACTTC	CASSLMSSSSYEQYF
TRBV20-1	TRBJ2-7	NA	few	TGCAGTGCTAGAGGCCGGGACATTTCCTACGAGCAGTACTTC	CSARGRDISYEQYF
TRBV18	TRBJ2-4	NA	NA	TGTGCCAGCTCACCAGAGGGAATGGCCAAAAACATTCAGTACTTC	CASSPEGMAKNIQYF
TRBV5-5	TRBJ2-1	TRBD2	NA	TGTGCCAGCAGCCCTTCCCCTGGCGGGAGTTACAATGAGCAGTTCTTC	CASSPSPGGSYNEQFF
TRBV7-2	TRBJ2-3	TRBD1	few	TGTGCCAGCAGTTCACCGGGACAGGGGGCCGCAGATACGCAGTATTTT	CASSSPGQGAADTQYF
TRBV24-1	TRBJ2-1	NA	few	TGTGCCACCAGCCCAGGACAGAACTCTGAGCAGTTCTTC	CATSPGQNSEQFF
TRBV10-3	TRBJ2-7	TRBD1	few	TGTGCCATCAGTGAGTCCGGACACCTCTCCGGGACAGGGGCCTACGAGCAGTACTTC	CAISESGHLSGTGAYEQYF
TRBV4-3	TRBJ1-6	TRBD1	NA	TGCGCCAGCAGCCCACGGACAGGAAATCTTTATAATTCACCCCTCCACTTT	CASSPRTGNLYNSPLHF